This T cell receptor beta chain was sequenced for a study of CD8 T cells in Susac syndrome. Findings and limits, study-wide: In its TCR sequencing and HLA analysis, the study acknowledged that the number of individuals was relatively small.

Reverse transcription used roughly 0.5 to 1 ug RNA and random hexamers. It was immunoSEQ multiplex PCR that amplified TCR beta CDR3 across 54 Vbeta and 13 Jbeta. TCRdb passed the immunoSEQ multiplex PCR reads through MiXCR, listing each CDR3 protein once. In the table there are approximately 180,000 distinct CDR3 sequences, approximately 96% of which are singletons. This CDR3 has 15 residues. The V and J ends lost 4 bases and 6 bases respectively, with 17 bases between them. Germline values: CDR1 LGHNA, CDR2 YSLEER. Bulk CD8+ and CD4+ cells came from magnetic negative isolation; CD8+ TEMRA by FACS. About this clonotype itself: Its antigen is not identified.

This clonotype was obtained from a human donor with multiple sclerosis. This rearrangement joins TRBV4-3 to TRBJ2-3; D is possibly TRBD2 (7 bases). Sequencing was done on a sample of CD4+ T cells from PBMCs. This chain's CDR3 is CASSPRGGGQDTQYF. In DNA form, the CDR3 reads TGCGCCAGCAGCCCCCGTGGGGGGGGGCAGGATACGCAGTATTTT.